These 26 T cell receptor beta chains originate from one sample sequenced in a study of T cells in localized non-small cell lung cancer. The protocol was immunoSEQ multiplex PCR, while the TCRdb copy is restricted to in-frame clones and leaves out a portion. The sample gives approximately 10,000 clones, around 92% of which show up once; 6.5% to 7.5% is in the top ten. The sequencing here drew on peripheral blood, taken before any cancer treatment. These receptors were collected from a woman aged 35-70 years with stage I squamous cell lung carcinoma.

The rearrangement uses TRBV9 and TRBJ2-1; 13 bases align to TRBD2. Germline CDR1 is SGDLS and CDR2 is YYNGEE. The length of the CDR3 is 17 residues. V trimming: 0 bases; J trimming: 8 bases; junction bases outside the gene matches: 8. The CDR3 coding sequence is TGTGCCAGCAGCGTAGCTTGGACTAGCGGGGGATGGGATGAGCAGTTCTTC. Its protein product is CASSVAWTSGGWDEQFF.

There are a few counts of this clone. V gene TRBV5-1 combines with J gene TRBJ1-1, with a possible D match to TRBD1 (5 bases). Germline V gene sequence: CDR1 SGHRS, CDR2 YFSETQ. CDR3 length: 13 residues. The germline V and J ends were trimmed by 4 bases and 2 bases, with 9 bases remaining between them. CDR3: CASSATENTEAFF. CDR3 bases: TGCGCCAGCAGCGCGACAGAAAACACTGAAGCTTTCTTT. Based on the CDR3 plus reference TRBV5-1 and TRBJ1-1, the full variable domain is KAGVTQTPRYLIKTRGQQVTLSCSPISGHRSVSWYQQTPGQGLQFLFEYFSETQRNKGNFPGRFSGRQFSNSRSEMNVSTLELGDSALYLCASSATENTEAFFGQGTRLTVV.

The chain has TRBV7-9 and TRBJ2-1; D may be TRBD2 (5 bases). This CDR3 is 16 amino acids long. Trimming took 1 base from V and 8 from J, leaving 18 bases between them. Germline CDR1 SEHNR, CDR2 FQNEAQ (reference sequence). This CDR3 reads CASSLGGRPDGDEQFF. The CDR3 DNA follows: TGTGCCAGCAGCTTAGGAGGGCGGCCGGACGGCGATGAGCAGTTCTTC.

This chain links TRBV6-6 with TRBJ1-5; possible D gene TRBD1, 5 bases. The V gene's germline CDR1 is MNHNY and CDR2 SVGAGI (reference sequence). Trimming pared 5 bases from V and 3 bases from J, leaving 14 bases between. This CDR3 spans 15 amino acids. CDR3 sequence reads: CASSKTGDFNQPQHF. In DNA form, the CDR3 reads TGTGCCAGCAGTAAAACAGGAGATTTCAATCAGCCCCAGCATTTT.

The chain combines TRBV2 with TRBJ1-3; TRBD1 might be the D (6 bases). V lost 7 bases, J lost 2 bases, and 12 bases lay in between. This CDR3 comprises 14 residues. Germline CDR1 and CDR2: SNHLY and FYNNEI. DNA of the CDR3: TGTGCCAGCATAATCGCAGGGGCTGGAAACACCATATATTTT. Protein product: CASIIAGAGNTIYF.

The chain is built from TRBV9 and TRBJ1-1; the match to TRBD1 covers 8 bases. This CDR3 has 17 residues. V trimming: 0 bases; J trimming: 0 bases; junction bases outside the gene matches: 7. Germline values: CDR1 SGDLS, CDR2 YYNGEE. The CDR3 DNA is TGTGCCAGCAGCGTAGTGGACTCCAGGGGGCTGAACACTGAAGCTTTCTTT. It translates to CASSVVDSRGLNTEAFF.

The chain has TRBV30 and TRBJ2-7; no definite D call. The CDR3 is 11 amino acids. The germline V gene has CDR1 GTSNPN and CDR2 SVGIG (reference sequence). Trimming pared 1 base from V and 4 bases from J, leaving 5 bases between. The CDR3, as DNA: TGTGCCTGGAGTGGAGAGTACGAGCAGTACTTC. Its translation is CAWSGEYEQYF.

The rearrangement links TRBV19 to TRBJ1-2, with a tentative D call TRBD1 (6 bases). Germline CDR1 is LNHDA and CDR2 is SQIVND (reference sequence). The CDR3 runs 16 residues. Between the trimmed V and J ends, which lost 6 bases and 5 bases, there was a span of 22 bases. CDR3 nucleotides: TGTGCCAGTAGCAAAGGGGGGACCGCACGCATATATGGCTACACCTTC. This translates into CASSKGGTARIYGYTF.

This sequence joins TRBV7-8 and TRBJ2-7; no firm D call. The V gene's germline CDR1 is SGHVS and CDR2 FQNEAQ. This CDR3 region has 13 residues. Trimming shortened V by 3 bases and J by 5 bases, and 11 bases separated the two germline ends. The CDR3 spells CASSFTFRDEQYF. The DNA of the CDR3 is TGTGCCAGCAGCTTTACATTCCGCGACGAGCAGTACTTC.

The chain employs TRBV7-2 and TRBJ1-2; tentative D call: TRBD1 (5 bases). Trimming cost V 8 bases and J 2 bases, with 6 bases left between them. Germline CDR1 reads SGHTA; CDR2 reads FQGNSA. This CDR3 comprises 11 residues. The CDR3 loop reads CASRGNYGYTF. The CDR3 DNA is TGTGCCAGCCGGGGGAACTATGGCTACACCTTC.

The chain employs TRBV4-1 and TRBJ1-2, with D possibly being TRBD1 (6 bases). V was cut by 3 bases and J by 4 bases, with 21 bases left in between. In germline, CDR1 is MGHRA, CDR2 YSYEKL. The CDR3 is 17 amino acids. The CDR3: CASSQGQGRFESYGYTF. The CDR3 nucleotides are TGCGCCAGCAGCCAGGGACAAGGGAGATTCGAAAGCTATGGCTACACCTTC.

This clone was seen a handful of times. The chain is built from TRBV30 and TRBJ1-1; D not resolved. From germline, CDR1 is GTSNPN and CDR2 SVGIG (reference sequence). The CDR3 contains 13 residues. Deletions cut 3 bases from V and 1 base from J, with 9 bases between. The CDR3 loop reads CAWRVSQNTEAFF. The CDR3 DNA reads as TGTGCCTGGAGGGTTTCACAGAACACTGAAGCTTTCTTT.

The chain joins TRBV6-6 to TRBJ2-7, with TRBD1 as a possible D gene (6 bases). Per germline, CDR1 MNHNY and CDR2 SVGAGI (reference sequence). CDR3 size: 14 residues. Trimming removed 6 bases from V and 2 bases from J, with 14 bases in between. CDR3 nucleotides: TGTGCCAGCAGGGACGGACAGTCGGCCTACGAGCAGTACTTC. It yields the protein CASRDGQSAYEQYF.

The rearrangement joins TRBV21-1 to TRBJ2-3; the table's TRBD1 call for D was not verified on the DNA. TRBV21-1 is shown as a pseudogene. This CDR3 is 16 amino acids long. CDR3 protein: CASSMARQHSTDTQYF. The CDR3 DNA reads TGTGCCAGCAGCATGGCCCGACAGCATAGCACAGATACGCAGTATTTT.

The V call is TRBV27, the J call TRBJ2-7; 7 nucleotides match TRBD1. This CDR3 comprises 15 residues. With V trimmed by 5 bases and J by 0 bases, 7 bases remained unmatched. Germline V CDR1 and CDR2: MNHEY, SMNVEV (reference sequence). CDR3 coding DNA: TGTGCCAGCAGTACGGACAGGCGAAGCTCCTACGAGCAGTACTTC. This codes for CASSTDRRSSYEQYF.

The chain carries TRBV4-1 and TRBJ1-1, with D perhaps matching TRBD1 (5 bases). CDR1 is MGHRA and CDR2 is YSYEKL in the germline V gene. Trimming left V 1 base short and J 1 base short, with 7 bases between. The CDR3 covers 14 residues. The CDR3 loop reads CASSQAGRNTEAFF. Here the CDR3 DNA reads TGCGCCAGCAGCCAAGCGGGACGGAACACTGAAGCTTTCTTT.

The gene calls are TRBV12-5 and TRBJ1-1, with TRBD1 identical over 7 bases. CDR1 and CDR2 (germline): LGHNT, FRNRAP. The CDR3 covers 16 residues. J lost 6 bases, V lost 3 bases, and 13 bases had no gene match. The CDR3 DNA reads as TGTGCTAGTGGTTTCTTCATCGCGGGGACAGTCCCTGAAGCTTTCTTT. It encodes CASGFFIAGTVPEAFF.

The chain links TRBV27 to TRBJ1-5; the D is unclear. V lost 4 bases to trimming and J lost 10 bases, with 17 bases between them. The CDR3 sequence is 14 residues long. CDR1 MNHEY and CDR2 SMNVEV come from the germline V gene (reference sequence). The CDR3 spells CASSSRTGRGPQHF. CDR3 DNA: TGTGCCAGCAGTTCGAGGACGGGGAGAGGCCCCCAGCATTTT.

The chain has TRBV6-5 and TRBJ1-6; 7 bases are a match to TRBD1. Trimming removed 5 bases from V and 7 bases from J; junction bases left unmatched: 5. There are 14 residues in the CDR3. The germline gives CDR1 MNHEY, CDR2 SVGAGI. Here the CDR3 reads CASSKTGTNSPLHF. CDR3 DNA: TGTGCCAGCAGTAAGACAGGGACCAATTCACCCCTCCACTTT.

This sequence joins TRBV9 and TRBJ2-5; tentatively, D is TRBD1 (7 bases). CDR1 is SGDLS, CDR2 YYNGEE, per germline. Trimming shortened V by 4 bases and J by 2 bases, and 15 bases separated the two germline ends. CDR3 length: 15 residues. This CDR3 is CASSPRGDQQETQYF. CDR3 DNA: TGTGCCAGCAGCCCCAGGGGGGACCAACAAGAGACCCAGTACTTC.

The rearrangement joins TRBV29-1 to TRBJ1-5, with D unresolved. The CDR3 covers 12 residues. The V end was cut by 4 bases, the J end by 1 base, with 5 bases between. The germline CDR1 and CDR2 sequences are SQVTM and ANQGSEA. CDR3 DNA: TGCAGCGTTGCTGACAGCAATCAGCCCCAGCATTTT. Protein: CSVADSNQPQHF.

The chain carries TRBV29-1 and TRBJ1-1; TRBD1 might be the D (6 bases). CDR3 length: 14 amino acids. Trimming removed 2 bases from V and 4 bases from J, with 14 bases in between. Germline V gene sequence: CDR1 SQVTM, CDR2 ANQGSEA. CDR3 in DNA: TGCAGCGTTGAATCCACCCAGGGGACCACTGAAGCTTTCTTT. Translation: CSVESTQGTTEAFF. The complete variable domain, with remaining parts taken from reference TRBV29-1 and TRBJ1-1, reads SAVISQKPSRDICQRGTSLTIQCQVDSQVTMMFWYRQQPGQSLTLIATANQGSEATYESGFVIDKFPISRPNLTFSTLTVSNMSPEDSSIYLCSVESTQGTTEAFFGQGTRLTVV.

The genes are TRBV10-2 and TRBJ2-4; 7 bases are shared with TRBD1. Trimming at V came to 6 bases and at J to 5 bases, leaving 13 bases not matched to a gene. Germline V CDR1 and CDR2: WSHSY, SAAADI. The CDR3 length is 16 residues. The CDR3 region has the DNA TGCGCCAGCAGCTACGACCCGGGACAGACACAAAACATTCAGTACTTC. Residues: CASSYDPGQTQNIQYF.

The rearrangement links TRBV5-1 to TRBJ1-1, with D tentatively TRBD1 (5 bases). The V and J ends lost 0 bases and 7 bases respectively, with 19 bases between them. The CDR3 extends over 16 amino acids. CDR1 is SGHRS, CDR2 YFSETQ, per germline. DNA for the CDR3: TGCGCCAGCAGCTTGGCCGAAAGCTCAGGGCTACTTGAAGCTTTCTTT. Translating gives CASSLAESSGLLEAFF.

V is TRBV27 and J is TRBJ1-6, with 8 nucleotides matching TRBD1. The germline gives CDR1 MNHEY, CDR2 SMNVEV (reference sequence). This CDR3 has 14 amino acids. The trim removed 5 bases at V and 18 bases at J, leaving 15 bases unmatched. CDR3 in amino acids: CASSPGQGTIYPHF. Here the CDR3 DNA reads TGTGCCAGCAGTCCCGGACAGGGTACCATTTATCCCCACTTT.

The CDR3 nucleotides are TGTGCCAGCAGCTTGGGACCGCCGGGCATGGGTAATGAAAAACTGTTTTTT. Translating it yields CASSLGPPGMGNEKLFF. The chain uses TRBV7-2 and TRBJ1-4, with D perhaps matching TRBD1 (5 bases). Germline CDR1 and CDR2: SGHTA and FQGNSA. The length of the CDR3 is 17 residues. Trimming left V 3 bases short and J 4 bases short, with 18 bases between.